This TCR beta chain was recorded in a study of cytomegalovirus exposure and HLA in healthy donors. Trimming left V 0 bases short and J 7 bases short, with 17 bases between. CDR3 length equals 16 residues. Looked up from germline, CDR1 is SGDLS and CDR2 is YYNGEE. The PCR ran on 60 Vbeta and 13 Jbeta primers. The method was immunoSEQ multiplex PCR; TCRdb's version includes in-frame clones alone and lacks a portion of them. The sample has 170,000 or so clones, 80% seen once. The source material was PBMCs. The receptor was isolated from a woman aged 50 to 65 in good health and CMV-seropositive. The chain couples TRBV9 to TRBJ2-1; weak D call: TRBD2 (5 bases). CDR3 nucleotide sequence: TGTGCCAGCAGCGTAGGGATTGCTACTTCGGGAAATGAGCAGTTCTTC. Amino acids: CASSVGIATSGNEQFF.